Each of the 13 T cell receptor beta chains below was sequenced from the same sample in a study of blood T cell repertoires in COVID-19. Profiled with immunoSEQ multiplex PCR; TCRdb holds only in-frame clones, not every one. The sample shows some 490,000 clones, about 85% of them seen only once. Sequencing used PBMCs or T cells enriched from blood (not recorded which). The receptors were gathered from a woman aged 60-75 years who had recovered from COVID-19.

V gene TRBV11-3 combines with J gene TRBJ2-7, with 7 nucleotides matching TRBD1. This CDR3 region has 14 residues. The junction had 7 bases not matched to a gene; V was cut back by 4 bases and J by 4 bases. From germline, CDR1 is SGHNT and CDR2 YENEEA. The DNA for the CDR3 is TGTGCCAGCAGCTCACTCCTCAGGGGGTACGAGCAGTACTTC. Encoded protein: CASSSLLRGYEQYF. The full variable domain, in which reference TRBV11-3 and TRBJ2-7 provide the parts outside the CDR3, is EAGVVQSPRYKIIEKKQPVAFWCNPISGHNTLYWYLQNLGQGPELLIRYENEEAVDDSQLPKDRFSAERLKGVDSTLKIQPAELGDSAVYLCASSSLLRGYEQYFGPGTRLTVT.

This sequence joins TRBV6-5 and TRBJ1-1; D uncertain. Germline V lookup: CDR1 MNHEY, CDR2 SVGAGI. The CDR3 consists of 13 residues. V lost 5 bases, J lost 4 bases, and 11 bases lay in between. CDR3: CASSLGGGTEAFF. CDR3 nucleotide sequence: TGTGCCAGCAGTCTGGGAGGCGGCACTGAAGCTTTCTTT.

The chain couples TRBV5-1 to TRBJ2-3; 7 nucleotides line up with TRBD2. The germline V gene encodes CDR1 SGHRS and CDR2 YFSETQ. V gave up 0 bases and J gave up 3 bases; unmatched junction bases: 1. The CDR3 contains 14 residues. CDR3 residues: CASSLEAGTDTQYF. The CDR3 DNA reads as TGCGCCAGCAGCTTGGAAGCGGGAACAGATACGCAGTATTTT. The whole variable domain, remainder taken from reference TRBV5-1 and TRBJ2-3, is KAGVTQTPRYLIKTRGQQVTLSCSPISGHRSVSWYQQTPGQGLQFLFEYFSETQRNKGNFPGRFSGRQFSNSRSEMNVSTLELGDSALYLCASSLEAGTDTQYFGPGTRLTVL.

V usage is TRBV19 and J usage is TRBJ2-2, with 9 bases that match TRBD2. The CDR3 consists of 16 residues. The V and J ends lost 8 bases and 5 bases, in that order; junction bases with no gene match: 12. CDR1 and CDR2 (germline): LNHDA, SQIVND (reference sequence). In nucleotides, the CDR3 is TGTGCCAGTCTGAGGCGAGCGGGGGGCTCGACCGGGGAGCTGTTTTTT. This codes for CASLRRAGGSTGELFF.

The chain carries TRBV18 and TRBJ1-6, with a tentative D call TRBD1 (5 bases). The germline gives CDR1 KGHSH, CDR2 LQKENI. The CDR3 contains 15 residues. V gave up 3 bases and J gave up 6 bases, with 12 bases separating them. Here the CDR3 reads CASSPNPTVNSPLHF. The CDR3, as DNA: TGTGCCAGCTCACCGAATCCGACAGTTAATTCACCCCTCCACTTT.

The rearrangement links TRBV6-5 to TRBJ1-4; 8 bases match TRBD1. Germline CDR1 reads MNHEY; CDR2 reads SVGAGI. V lost 7 bases to trimming and J lost 8 bases; unmatched junction nucleotides: 9. The CDR3 is 14 residues long. CDR3 protein: CASMQGAAGEKLFF. The CDR3 DNA sequence: TGTGCCAGCATGCAGGGGGCGGCGGGCGAAAAACTGTTTTTT.

The chain recombines TRBV28 with TRBJ1-4; a possible D gene is TRBD1 (5 bases). Germline loops: CDR1 MDHEN, CDR2 SYDVKM. The CDR3 length is 15 residues. V lost 4 bases, J lost 10 bases, and 19 bases lay in between. CDR3 coding DNA: TGTGCCAGCAGTTCCGCGGAACTCAGGGCCGGAAAACTGTTTTTT. Translating gives CASSSAELRAGKLFF.

The J gene is TRBJ2-7, the V gene TRBV5-6; D is perhaps TRBD1 (5 bases). The germline V gene has CDR1 SGHDT and CDR2 YYEEEE. Trimming removed 7 bases from V and 0 bases from J, with 11 bases in between. The CDR3 spans 13 residues. The CDR3 coding sequence is TGTGCCAGCCGACACAGGAGCTCCTACGAGCAGTACTTC. Translated, it gives CASRHRSSYEQYF.

V and J are TRBV27 and TRBJ2-2; TRBD1 matches at 8 bases. V gave up 5 bases and J gave up 1 base; unmatched junction bases: 6. The CDR3 has 16 amino acids. CDR1 MNHEY and CDR2 SMNVEV come from the germline V gene (reference sequence). CDR3 loop: CASSRQGIGNTGELFF. CDR3 nucleotide sequence: TGTGCCAGCAGTAGACAGGGGATAGGGAACACCGGGGAGCTGTTTTTT.

This clone was detected only once. CDR3 coding DNA: TGTGCCAGCAGAAGGACAGGTGGAAACACCATATATTTT. This encodes CASRRTGGNTIYF. The chain joins TRBV27 to TRBJ1-3; TRBD1 aligns across 7 bases. The CDR3 runs 13 residues. Losses at the gene ends were 6 bases for V and 3 bases for J; bases not matched to a gene: 2. Germline V gene sequence: CDR1 MNHEY, CDR2 SMNVEV (reference sequence).

J is TRBJ1-5 and V is TRBV19; 11 positions match TRBD1. The J segment lost 7 bases and the V segment lost 6 bases, leaving 2 bases of the junction unmatched. Germline CDR1 and CDR2: LNHDA and SQIVND (reference sequence). The CDR3 covers 13 residues. The CDR3 protein is CASRDRGRQPQHF. CDR3 DNA sequence: TGTGCCAGTAGGGACAGGGGGCGGCAGCCCCAGCATTTT.

The gene calls are TRBV6-5 and TRBJ2-7; 7 positions agree with TRBD2. The CDR3 sequence is 15 residues long. Trimming took 3 bases from V and 4 from J; bases not matched to a gene: 9. Germline CDR1 is MNHEY and CDR2 is SVGAGI. The CDR3 region has the DNA TGTGCCAGCAGTTATACATTTTTAGCGGGTTACGAGCAGTACTTC. It specifies CASSYTFLAGYEQYF.

V is TRBV3-1 (or the pseudogene TRBV3-2) and J is TRBJ1-3; D uncertain. The V gene's germline CDR1 is LGHDT and CDR2 YNNKEL (reference sequence). The V end was cut by 0 bases, the J end by 4 bases, with 7 bases between. This CDR3 contains 14 residues. The CDR3 sequence: CASSQDLGGNTIYF. Here the CDR3 DNA reads TGTGCCAGCAGCCAAGATCTTGGCGGAAACACCATATATTTT.